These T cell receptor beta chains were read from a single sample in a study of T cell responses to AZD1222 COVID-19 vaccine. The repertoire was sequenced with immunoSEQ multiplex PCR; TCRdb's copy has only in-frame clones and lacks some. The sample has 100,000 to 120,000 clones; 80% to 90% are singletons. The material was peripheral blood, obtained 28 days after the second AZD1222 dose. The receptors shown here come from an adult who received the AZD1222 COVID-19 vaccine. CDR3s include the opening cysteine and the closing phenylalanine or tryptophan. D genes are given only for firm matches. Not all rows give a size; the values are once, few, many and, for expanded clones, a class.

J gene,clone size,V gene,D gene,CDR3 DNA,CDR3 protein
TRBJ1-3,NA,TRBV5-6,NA,TGTGCCAGCAGCGTGGGACCGGGGGGAAACACCATATATTTT,CASSVGPGGNTIYF
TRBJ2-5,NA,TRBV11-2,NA,TGTGCCAGCAGCTTAGTGAGGAGTGGGACCCAGTACTTC,CASSLVRSGTQYF
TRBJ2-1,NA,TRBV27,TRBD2,TGTGCCAGCAGTTTAGCTAGCGGGTGGGATGAGCAGTTCTTC,CASSLASGWDEQFF
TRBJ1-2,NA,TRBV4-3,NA,TGCGCCAGCAGACCTGGACCGGGCGGAGTTGGCTACACCTTC,CASRPGPGGVGYTF
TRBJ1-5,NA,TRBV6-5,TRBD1,TGTGCCAGCAGTTACGACAGGGGTACTCAGCCCCAGCATTTT,CASSYDRGTQPQHF
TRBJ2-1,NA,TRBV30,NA,TGTGCCTGGAGTGTACGACTCAACTCCTACAATGAGCAGTTCTTC,CAWSVRLNSYNEQFF
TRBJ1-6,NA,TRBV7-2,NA,TGTGCCAGCAGCTTAGCTGGACAGATTAATTCACCCCTCCACTTT,CASSLAGQINSPLHF
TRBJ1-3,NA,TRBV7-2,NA,TGTGCCAGCAGCTTAGGTGGGGTTGGAAACACCATATATTTT,CASSLGGVGNTIYF
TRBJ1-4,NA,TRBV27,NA,TGTGCCAGCAGTTCGGGGAAGACTAATGAAAAACTGTTTTTT,CASSSGKTNEKLFF
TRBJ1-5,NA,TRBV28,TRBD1,TGTGCCAGCAGTTCCAACAGGGGAGGGCAGCCCCAGCATTTT,CASSSNRGGQPQHF
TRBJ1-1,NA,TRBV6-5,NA,TGTGCCAGCAGTTCTACCACAGGGGAAGCTTTCTTT,CASSSTTGEAFF
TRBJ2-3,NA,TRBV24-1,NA,TGTGCCACCAGTTTCGGAGGCCCAGATACGCAGTATTTT,CATSFGGPDTQYF
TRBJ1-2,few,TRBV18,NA,TGTGCCAGCTCAACGGAACCGGACTCCTATGGCTACACCTTC,CASSTEPDSYGYTF
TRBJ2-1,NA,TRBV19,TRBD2,TGTGCCAGTAGTCTTAGCGGGCTTTACAATGAGCAGTTCTTC,CASSLSGLYNEQFF
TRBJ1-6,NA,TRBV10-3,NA,TGTGCCATCAAGGGGATTCCTAAGTCACCCCTCCACTTT,CAIKGIPKSPLHF
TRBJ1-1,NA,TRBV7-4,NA,TGTGCCAGCAGCTTACACCAGAACACTGAAGCTTTCTTT,CASSLHQNTEAFF
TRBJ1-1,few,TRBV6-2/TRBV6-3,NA,TGTGCCAGCAGTTACTTGGGTACCGAAGCTTTCTTT,CASSYLGTEAFF
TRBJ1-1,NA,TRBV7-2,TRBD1,TGTGCCAGCAGCAGGGGACAGGGCGGAACTGAAGCTTTCTTT,CASSRGQGGTEAFF
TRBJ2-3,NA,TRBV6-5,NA,TGTGCCAGCAGTTACGCTGGGGGTGTCACAGATACGCAGTATTTT,CASSYAGGVTDTQYF
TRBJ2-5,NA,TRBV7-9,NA,TGTGCCAGCAGCTTAAAGGAGACCCAGTACTTC,CASSLKETQYF
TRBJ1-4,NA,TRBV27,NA,TGTGCCAGCAGTTCCCCGGGGGCCGTCGGTGAAAAACTGTTTTTT,CASSSPGAVGEKLFF